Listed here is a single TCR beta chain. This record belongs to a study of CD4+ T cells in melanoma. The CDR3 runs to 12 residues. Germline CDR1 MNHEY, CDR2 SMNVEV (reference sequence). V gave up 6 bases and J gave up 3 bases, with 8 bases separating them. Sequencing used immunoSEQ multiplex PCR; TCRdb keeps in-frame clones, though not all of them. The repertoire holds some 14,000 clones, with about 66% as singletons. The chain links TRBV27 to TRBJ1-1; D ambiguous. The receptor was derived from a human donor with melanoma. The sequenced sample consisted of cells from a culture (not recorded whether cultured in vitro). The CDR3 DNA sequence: TGTGCCAGCAGAGATCCGTACACTGAAGCTTTCTTT. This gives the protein CASRDPYTEAFF.